The 32 T cell receptor beta chains presented below share a single source sample, sequenced in a study of tumor-infiltrating lymphocytes in primary liver carcinoma. From roughly 0.45 ug total RNA, TCR beta cDNA was generated with a primer in the constant region. Library construction for TCR beta comprised three nested multiplex PCR rounds performed with slightly modified ARM-PCR. PCR rounds one and two used TRBV1-TRBV30 forward primers with a C-beta reverse primer for around 9 cycles each. TCRdb analysed the multiplex PCR reads with MiXCR anew, one entry per CDR3 protein. The sample includes about 120,000 distinct CDR3 sequences, around 70% of them seen just once. From unsorted bulk tissue weighing 20-30 mg, DNA and RNA were co-extracted. Sample: tumor-adjacent normal liver tissue. These receptors were obtained from a woman aged 60-70 years with primary liver carcinoma and hepatitis B virus infection.

CDR3 nucleotides: TGTGCCAGCAGTTTCAGCTCTTTAAGCAATGAGCAGTTCTTC. This gives the protein CASSFSSLSNEQFF. The rearrangement links TRBV12-3 or TRBV12-4 to TRBJ2-1; no firm D call. V was shortened by 3 bases and J by 6 bases, with 12 bases between the two germline ends. The CDR3 is 14 residues long.

The gene calls are TRBV7-3 and TRBJ2-1; 13 bases align to TRBD2. CDR1 is SGHTA, CDR2 FQGTGA, per germline. The CDR3 covers 16 residues. V lost 4 bases, J lost 8 bases, and 8 bases stayed unmatched. The CDR3 bases are TGTGCCAGCAGCTCGACCGGGACTAGCGGGATCCATGAGCAGTTCTTC. As protein: CASSSTGTSGIHEQFF.

Worth noting for this clonotype: One end of the junction does not line up with germline, which may come from a read error. The chain carries TRBV28 and TRBJ1-5; D is uncertain. The germline gives CDR1 MDHEN, CDR2 SYDVKM. The CDR3 loop spans 14 amino acids. Written as DNA, the CDR3 is TGTGTCAGCAGCCCCGCTTCGGAGTATCAGCCCCAGCATTTT. Protein sequence: CVSSPASEYQPQHF.

This clonotype was recorded many times. The chain couples TRBV5-1 to TRBJ2-3; 8 bases match TRBD2. The ends lost 1 base at V and 3 bases at J; junction bases unmatched: 7. The CDR3 sequence is 16 residues long. Germline loops: CDR1 SGHRS, CDR2 YFSETQ. CDR3 DNA sequence: TGCGCCAGCAGCTTGAGGGAAGCGGGAGAGACAGATACGCAGTATTTT. Translating gives CASSLREAGETDTQYF.

This clonotype was found a few times. Since the CDR3 does not end with the conserved phenylalanine or tryptophan, this likely comes from a read error. The DNA is left out, because the CDR3 cannot be placed on it with certainty; the CDR3 is given as TCRdb lists it. The chain is built from TRBV11-1 and TRBJ2-3; no DNA check was done on the table's D call, TRBD2. The germline V gene has CDR1 SGHAT and CDR2 FQDESV (reference sequence). The CDR3 extends over 14 residues, inclusive of both ends. The CDR3 loop reads CISSLRQRAGESHS.

The V gene is TRBV2, the J gene TRBJ1-5; D is ambiguous. Germline V gene data show CDR1 as SNHLY and CDR2 as FYNNEI. CDR3 length: 13 residues. Trimming took off 5 bases at V and 6 bases at J, with 11 bases between the two ends. This CDR3 reads CASSIKSPQPQHF. In nucleotides, the CDR3 is TGTGCCAGCAGTATTAAGTCGCCTCAGCCCCAGCATTTT.

About this clonotype: A read error may explain this, as a much larger clone is one base away. The genes are TRBV5-1 and TRBJ1-1, with 7 bases identical to TRBD1. This CDR3 has 15 amino acids. Germline-derived CDR1 and CDR2 are SGHRS and YFSETQ. V shed 1 base, J shed 3 bases, and the junction held 6 bases outside the gene matches. This chain's CDR3 is CASSLTGQRYTEAFF. CDR3 sequence (DNA): TGCGCCAGCAGCTTGACGGGACAGCGATACACTGAAGCTTTCTTT.

A remark on this clonotype: A read error may produce the germline difference seen at one junction end. The J gene is TRBJ1-2, the V gene TRBV12-3 or TRBV12-4, with D unclear. The length of the CDR3 is 13 residues. The CDR3 DNA reads TGTGTCAGCAGCTCAAGGGTAGACTATGGCTACACCTTC. Protein sequence: CVSSSRVDYGYTF.

A single count supports this clonotype. This chain uses TRBV28 with TRBJ2-5; possibly TRBD1 for D (8 bases). Trimming pared 4 bases from V and 6 bases from J, leaving 18 bases between. The germline CDR1 and CDR2 sequences are MDHEN and SYDVKM. The CDR3 totals 15 residues. CDR3 amino acids: CASSSGGQEIKTQYF. The CDR3 bases are TGTGCCAGCAGTTCGGGGGGACAGGAGATCAAGACCCAGTACTTC.

Remarks on this clonotype: One end of the junction is discordant with germline, which a read error may explain. The chain links TRBV28 to TRBJ2-3; D is unresolved. The CDR3 has 14 residues. Germline V lookup: CDR1 MDHEN, CDR2 SYDVKM. CDR3 region: CARSSVDYTDTPYF. The CDR3 nucleotides are TGTGCCCGCAGTTCTGTGGATTACACAGATACGCCGTATTTT.

This chain links TRBV5-1 with TRBJ2-2, with D possibly being TRBD1 or TRBD2 (5 bases each). V dropped 0 bases and J dropped 7 bases, with 16 bases sitting between them. CDR3 length: 16 residues. CDR1 and CDR2 (germline): SGHRS, YFSETQ. Here the CDR3 DNA reads TGCGCCAGCAGCTTGGGGACCGGGACCCACATCGGGGAGCTGTTTTTT. This encodes CASSLGTGTHIGELFF.

The chain joins TRBV12-5 to TRBJ2-1, with D perhaps assigned TRBD1 or TRBD2 (5 bases each). This CDR3 comprises 15 residues. The V gene lost 8 bases and the J gene lost 6 bases, with 20 bases spanning the gap. Germline V gene data show CDR1 as LGHNT and CDR2 as FRNRAP. CDR3 region: CASTPPGGPLNEQFF. CDR3 coding DNA: TGTGCTAGTACCCCCCCTGGGGGACCCCTCAATGAGCAGTTCTTC.

The V and J genes are TRBV20-1 and TRBJ1-4; maybe TRBD1 (5 bases). The CDR3 is 17 amino acids. Trimming left V 2 bases short and J 3 bases short, with 19 bases between. Germline-derived CDR1 and CDR2 are DFQATT and SNEGSKA (reference sequence). Here the CDR3 reads CSARSQRGAGANEKLFF. The CDR3 nucleotides read TGCAGTGCTAGATCCCAACGTGGGGCGGGGGCTAATGAAAAACTGTTTTTT.

Points on this clonotype: Compared with germline, one end of the junction differs, possibly owing to a read error. This chain uses TRBV29-1 with TRBJ2-3; 7 bases line up with TRBD2. The germline V gene has CDR1 SQVTM and CDR2 ANQGSEA. CDR3 size: 14 residues. For the CDR3, the DNA is TGCAGCGTTGAAGGCGGGAGTTCAGCAGATAAGCAGTATTTT. Translating gives CSVEGGSSADKQYF.

A single count supports this clonotype. A junction end diverges from the germline sequence, so it may reflect a read error. The chain uses TRBV11-2 and TRBJ2-1, with a tentative D call TRBD2 (6 bases). The germline V gene has CDR1 SGHAT and CDR2 FQNNGV. There are 15 residues in the CDR3. The CDR3 nucleotides are TGCGCCAGAATCTTAGAGGGAGGAAGTATCGGTGAGCAGTTCTTC. Amino acids: CARILEGGSIGEQFF.

The CDR3 bases are TGTGCCAGCTCACCACTCTTAGGAGCGGGAGTCACCGGGGAGCTGTTTTTT. Amino acids: CASSPLLGAGVTGELFF. V and J are TRBV18 and TRBJ2-2, with TRBD2 identical over 8 bases. The CDR3 runs 17 residues. Trimming took 1 base from V and 4 from J; bases not matched to a gene: 8. CDR1 is KGHSH and CDR2 is LQKENI in the germline V gene. Combining the CDR3 with reference TRBV18 and TRBJ2-2 gives the whole variable domain NAGVMQNPRHLVRRRGQEARLRCSPMKGHSHVYWYRQLPEEGLKFMVYLQKENIIDESGMPKERFSAEFPKEGPSILRIQQVVRGDSAAYFCASSPLLGAGVTGELFFGEGSRLTVL.

The rearrangement links TRBV12-3 or TRBV12-4 to TRBJ2-1; TRBD2 matches 7 bases. The length of the CDR3 is 15 residues. CDR3 nucleotide sequence: TGTGTTAGCACGCGAGCCCGGGGGGACTACAATGAGCAGTTCTTC. The encoded protein is CVSTRARGDYNEQFF.

This clonotype was counted a single time. At one boundary the junction diverges from the germline segment, which might be a read error. V and J are TRBV12-3 or TRBV12-4 and TRBJ2-7, with D unclear. This CDR3 region has 12 residues. Written as DNA, the CDR3 is TGTGCCAGCAGTGTGTTCTCCCGCGAGCATTACTTC. Its protein product is CASSVFSREHYF.

In the case of this clonotype: The junction differs from germline at one of its ends, possibly a read error. This rearrangement joins TRBV4-1 to TRBJ2-3; a weak D match, TRBD2 (6 bases). Germline values: CDR1 MGHRA, CDR2 YSYEKL. The CDR3 consists of 14 residues. CDR3 sequence: CDSSQDRGIGTQYF. The CDR3 DNA sequence: TGTGACAGCAGCCAAGATCGGGGGATCGGTACGCAGTATTTT.

CDR3 nucleotide sequence: TGTGCCAACATCCAAGATGAAGGAACTGAAGCTTTCTTT. This gives the protein CANIQDEGTEAFF. This chain connects TRBV4-2 to TRBJ1-1; unclear D gene. The CDR3 consists of 13 residues. Germline CDR1 is LGHNA and CDR2 is YNFKEQ. Between the trimmed V and J ends, which lost 10 bases and 5 bases, there was a span of 17 bases.

In regard to this clonotype: The CDR3 ends on some other residue instead of the conserved phenylalanine or tryptophan, so this is likely a read error. The chain links TRBV29-1 to TRBJ2-6, with a weak D call TRBD1 (6 bases). CDR3 length: 17 residues. From germline, CDR1 is SQVTM and CDR2 ANQGSEA. CDR3 region: CSVHPGQLGSGANFLTL. The CDR3 DNA follows: TGCAGCGTCCACCCAGGACAGCTTGGCTCTGGGGCCAACTTCCTGACTCTC.

Note on this clonotype: The junction differs from germline at one of its ends, possibly a read error. The chain employs TRBV11-2 and TRBJ2-3, with D perhaps assigned TRBD1 or TRBD2 (7 bases each). Germline CDR1 and CDR2: SGHAT and FQNNGV. The CDR3 sequence is 17 residues long. For the CDR3, the DNA is TGTGTCGGCAGCCCCCCCGGGCGAATAAGCGGGACAGACACGCAGTATTTT. Its protein product is CVGSPPGRISGTDTQYF.

Comments on this clonotype: A single base separates this from a much larger clone, so it may be a read error. The chain carries TRBV7-9 and TRBJ1-2; no clear D. V was shortened by 4 bases and J by 5 bases, with 20 bases between the two germline ends. Germline assignment: CDR1 SEHNR and CDR2 FQNEAQ (reference sequence). The CDR3 extends over 16 amino acids. In DNA form, the CDR3 reads TGTGCCAGCAGCTCGACACAGCTTAGAGCCGGGTATGGCTACACCTTC. Residues: CASSSTQLRAGYGYTF.

The V and J genes are TRBV11-2 and TRBJ2-1; maybe TRBD1 (6 bases). CDR1 and CDR2 (germline): SGHAT, FQNNGV. The CDR3 spans 16 residues. Trimming removed 4 bases from V and 7 bases from J, with 20 bases in between. The CDR3 region has the DNA TGTGCCAGCAGCTCAGTGGGACAAGCTGGACTGAATGAGCAGTTCTTC. Its protein product is CASSSVGQAGLNEQFF.

Details on this clonotype: An end of the junction does not agree with germline; a read error may underlie this. This chain uses TRBV10-3 with TRBJ2-7; D perhaps matches TRBD1 (5 bases). In germline, CDR1 is ENHRY, CDR2 SYGVKD. CDR3 size: 15 residues. CDR3 coding DNA: TGTGCCGTCAGTGAGCCTTCAGGGATGGATAGCGAGCAGTACTTC. This translates into CAVSEPSGMDSEQYF.

This clonotype has ten or more counts. The V gene is TRBV6-1, the J gene TRBJ2-1; D remains ambiguous. The CDR3 totals 11 residues. V was cut by 8 bases and J by 7 bases, with 9 bases left in between. Germline CDR1 reads MNHNS; CDR2 reads SASEGT. Here the CDR3 reads CASYLINEQFF. The CDR3, as DNA: TGTGCCAGCTACCTTATTAATGAGCAGTTCTTC.

About this clonotype itself: An end of the junction differs from the germline gene, which may be a read error. The chain is built from TRBV11-3 and TRBJ2-3; D tentatively reads TRBD1 or TRBD2 (5 bases each). This CDR3 comprises 15 residues. CDR1 is SGHNT and CDR2 is YENEEA in the germline V gene. CDR3 nucleotide sequence: TGTGCCAGCAGCCATACCGGGGCTAGCACAGATGCGCAGTATTTT. This codes for CASSHTGASTDAQYF.

This chain links TRBV28 with TRBJ2-7, with 9 bases lining up with TRBD1. Germline V CDR1 and CDR2: MDHEN, SYDVKM. The CDR3 covers 14 residues. V lost 3 bases to trimming and J lost 4 bases; unmatched junction nucleotides: 4. CDR3 nucleotide sequence: TGTGCCAGCAGTTTCAGGACAGGGGTTTACGAGCAGTACTTC. Translating it yields CASSFRTGVYEQYF.

The chain has TRBV5-4 and TRBJ1-4; tentatively, D is TRBD1 (5 bases). CDR1 is SGHNT, CDR2 YYREEE, per germline (reference sequence). This CDR3 region has 14 residues. Trimming stripped 1 base from V and 11 bases from J, with 15 bases between. CDR3 nucleotide sequence: TGTGCCAGCAGCTTGTACGGGACTAATGGGAAACTGTTTTTT. It yields the protein CASSLYGTNGKLFF. Full variable domain (missing parts from reference TRBV5-4 and TRBJ1-4): ETGVTQSPTHLIKTRGQQVTLRCSSQSGHNTVSWYQQALGQGPQFIFQYYREEENGRGNFPPRFSGLQFPNYSSELNVNALELDDSALYLCASSLYGTNGKLFFGSGTQLSVL.

Points on this clonotype: At one of its ends the junction is not consistent with the germline gene, which may arise from a read error. The rearrangement joins TRBV11-2 to TRBJ2-2; tentative D call: TRBD2 (5 bases). The germline V gene encodes CDR1 SGHAT and CDR2 FQNNGV. This CDR3 comprises 15 residues. DNA of the CDR3: TGTACCAGCAGCTTCACCGGGGTCGACACCGGGGAGCTGTTTTTT. It codes for CTSSFTGVDTGELFF.

Regarding this clonotype: One junction end does not reproduce the germline sequence, and a read error may be involved. V usage is TRBV6-1 and J usage is TRBJ2-3; 7 nucleotides line up with TRBD1. The CDR3 is 15 amino acids. The V gene's germline CDR1 is MNHNS and CDR2 SASEGT. This chain's CDR3 is CASNEPGTATDTQYF. CDR3 sequence (DNA): TGTGCCAGCAATGAACCAGGGACAGCCACGGATACGCAGTATTTT.

This clonotype was seen just once. The junction and the germline gene differ at one end; a read error may be behind it. This sequence joins TRBV5-1 and TRBJ2-3, with D perhaps given as TRBD1 or TRBD2 (5 bases each). This CDR3 has 16 amino acids. Germline V gene data show CDR1 as SGHRS and CDR2 as YFSETQ. CDR3 nucleotides: TGCGCCAGCAGCTTGAGGGAAGTGGGAGAGACAGATTCGCAGTATTTT. Its translation is CASSLREVGETDSQYF.